Sequencing of this T cell receptor (beta chain) was carried out in a study of cytomegalovirus exposure and HLA in healthy donors (dated by TCRdb to the late 2010s). Study-wide context: An earlier analysis of several hundred of the donors reported 276 Gb of sequence data and 90 million to 120 million unique TCR beta sequences obtained from approximately 180 million T cells. Class I and class II HLA loci were covered by the typing at four-digit resolution. The later analysis used no new phenotypic data to find candidate immune exposures, relying instead on TCR beta sequences and their occurrence across donors. The study aimed to test whether cataloging public T cell receptors could reveal signatures of past pathogen exposure. To study patterns of TCR occurrence, a later analysis re-analyzed previously published TCR beta repertoires from 600 to 750 donors and added high-resolution HLA genotyping. Every discovery cohort repertoire had been produced on one sequencing platform. Among under 450 genotyped donors of the cohort, an average of approximately 240,000 unique TCR beta nucleotide sequences were sequenced per donor, around 18% of them non-productive. Roughly 310 gigabases of sequencing data and around 87 million unique TCR sequences were included in an early release covering 500 to 750 HLA-typed donors. In addition to the first cohort of 650 to 750 subjects, a separate validation cohort of around 110 different subjects was used. A later genetic analysis took genome-wide SNP genotypes for about 65% of the roughly 670 donors and used that subset as a discovery cohort. Roughly 5 DR-DQ haplotypes were handled as single units for association and clustering, since linkage in the cohort was strong. Donor age, sex, ethnicity and CMV serostatus were collected together with the repertoire data. The genetic ancestry cluster associated with self-reported Caucasian donors included approximately 85% of the 398 genotyped donors. The study used immunosequencing to profile the T cell repertoires of some 600 subjects and linked those repertoires to cytomegalovirus serostatus. The number of typed donors differed by locus: about 620-640 for A, B, C, DRB1 and DQB1; 500 to 550 for DQA1; approximately 610 for DPA1; and approximately 450 for DPB1. An earlier analysis of fewer than 750 of the donors used high-throughput TCR beta sequencing to judge whether each TCR beta V gene segment behaved as functional or pseudogenic. To predict cytomegalovirus infection status, the study brought together high-throughput TCR immunosequencing, statistical association of individual TCRs with disease status, and machine learning. Overall study outcomes, separate from this receptor: A later analysis reported that several top co-occurrence clusters appeared linked to parvovirus B19, influenza, CMV and Epstein-Barr virus. When HLA alleles, especially DR and DQ, strongly co-occurred, TCR associations were difficult to assign to individual alleles. The only immune exposure information available for the cohort was CMV serostatus. This cohort had only TCR beta chains sequenced, and the lack of alpha or paired-chain data limited which features could be detected. Linkage disequilibrium might explain the correlated functional status among segregating V segments, but an unknown experimental factor could not be ruled out. The classifier was reported to diagnose cytomegalovirus status with high specificity and sensitivity in both the original and validation cohorts. The presence/absence analyses assumed that sequencing depth was roughly uniform across donors, and that assumption may not be true. In a later analysis, TCR association rates were found to vary across HLA loci, with the most associated TCRs seen for DRB1 alleles and the fewest for HLA-C alleles. According to the authors, the approach could potentially be generalized to other disease states and immunological phenotypes. In the study, 150 to 200 TCR beta chains were listed as associated with cytomegalovirus. In a later analysis, HLA-associated TCR beta chains were found to be more clonally expanded and to have lower generation probabilities than equally common non-associated chains. V-gene and J-gene trimming of TCR beta chains was associated with a missense DCLRE1C variant in a later genetic analysis, and the association was replicated in an independent cohort. Because the 87-base-pair reads could not distinguish some IMGT-functional V segments, including TRBV6-2 and TRBV6-3, those segments were excluded. The earlier analysis of approximately 560 of the donors excluded fewer than 20 rarely observed V segments, including chromosome 9 orphons, because counts were too low. Compared with the approximately 720-donor mean, donors in an Asian-associated ancestry cluster had fewer N-insertions in productive TCRs, according to a later genetic analysis. A cluster of highly shared sequence variants was judged likely to represent a technical artifact of the sequencing pipeline. A further reported finding was that TCR beta sequences accurately predicted the HLA-A and HLA-B alleles for most subjects in the first cohort. At a false discovery rate of 0.05, a later analysis linked fewer than 20,000 TCR beta sequences to specific HLA alleles. A later analysis found that most CMV-associated TCR beta chains appeared HLA-restricted, with HLA associations seemingly driven largely by CMV exposure. Most TCR sequences were observed very rarely across donors, whereas some public TCRs were present in many individuals. In vitro tests confirmed that a few of the cytomegalovirus-associated TCR beta chains recognize cytomegalovirus antigens. Because some donors lacked HLA typing at each locus, the association tests relied only on the typed subset. In an earlier analysis of about 550 of the donors, most TCR beta V segments were observed in productive rearrangements about 90% or about 30% of the time, broadly matching IMGT annotations.

In total, 500 to 700 healthy bone marrow donors made up the cohort. At the time of sampling, all cohort members were nominally healthy, though unrecorded immune exposures were likely present. The donor tested CMV seropositive and was one of the 289 seropositive cohort members. A peripheral blood sample was collected from each donor, and TCR beta sequencing was performed on peripheral blood mononuclear cells. The Qiagen DNeasy Blood Extraction Kit was used to extract genomic DNA from the blood cell samples. With regard to this clone: Which antigen it targets is not known. The input lacks base qualities; no much larger clone sits a single base away.

Libraries were prepared through the immunoSEQ multiplex PCR assay. A mixture of 60 forward primers for TCR Vbeta segments and 13 reverse primers for TCR Jbeta segments was used in the multiplex PCR. Amplification of the CDR3 region of rearranged TCR beta genes was performed with a multiplex PCR assay on genomic DNA. The amplified TCR beta libraries were sequenced on the Illumina HiSeq System as 87-base-pair reads. Concerning the study's data processing: Across the roughly 670 repertoires, a later analysis counted tens of millions of unique TCR beta chains, 9 million to 14 million of which were shared by at least two donors. Raw reads were error-corrected and collapsed into unique sequences with a nearest-neighbor algorithm that merged closely related sequences to remove PCR and sequencing errors. Alignment of CDR3 sequences to IMGT reference sequences was used to assign V, D and J gene segments. For a sequence to be retained, a match of at least six nucleotides was required to both a V gene segment and a J gene segment. A rearrangement counted as productive if the CDR3 had no stop codons and remained in frame with V and J, and every other rearrangement counted as non-productive. Following IMGT convention, CDR3 was defined as the stretch from the second conserved V-encoded cysteine to the conserved J-encoded phenylalanine. In an earlier analysis of just under 600 of the donors, sequences lacking an unambiguous match to a single V gene segment were excluded. In an earlier analysis of approximately 550 of the donors, V segments were called functional above 56.7% productive rearrangements and were called segregating when the between-donor standard deviation exceeded 5%. To diagnose cytomegalovirus status from the catalog of TCR beta chain sequences, a statistical classification framework was built. V and J gene assignment, in a later analysis, came from comparing TCR nucleotide sequences with IMGT/GENE-DB human TR gene sequences. Using the TCRdist pipeline, a later analysis assigned CDR3 sequences along with most-parsimonious VDJ recombination scenarios. A later analysis defined each TCR beta chain by its CDR3 amino acid sequence plus V-gene family, and excluded reads lacking a unique V-gene family. A later analysis removed roughly 590 highly shared, low-generation-probability nucleotide sequences to deal with suspected cross-contamination and a sequencing artifact. In a later analysis, a clonal expansion index was calculated for each public chain from normalized within-repertoire ranks of inferred template counts. In a later analysis, generation probabilities were computed with a VDJ recombination model fitted to out-of-frame rearrangements, and the resulting probabilities were checked against IGoR. Hypergeometric tests were used in a later analysis to score TCR-TCR, TCR-HLA and TCR-CMV co-occurrence, with a repertoire-size bias correction applied to the TCR pairs. In a later analysis, false discovery rates were estimated by permuting HLA or CMV assignments 20 times. In a later analysis, co-occurring TCRs were grouped with DBSCAN, and TCRdist sequence similarity was added when clustering was performed within HLA-allele-positive subsets. Co-occurrence clustering excluded repertoires with fewer than 30,000 or more than 120,000 public chains, plus five with anomalous nucleotide sharing. This immuneACCESS table, as held by TCRdb, lists in-frame sequences with V and J called but not all clones. Of the missing ones, under half trace to an unresolved V gene in checked studies; the others have no known cause. From that table come the V and J calls and clone size; the DNA was used to work out D and trimming. In all, the sample holds nearly 300,000 clones, and more than 80% of those were seen once. Approximately 4.3% of the sample rests with the top ten.

Taken from the germline V gene, the CDR1 and CDR2 loops are SGDLS and YYNGEE. Relative to germline, V is 4 bases shorter and J is 6 bases shorter, with 13 bases between their ends. Including the terminal cysteine and phenylalanine, the CDR3 comprises 14 residues. The CDR3 DNA has 42 bases and is translated from base 1. This clonotype originated in a man in his forties or fifties in good health and CMV-seropositive. The receptor chain draws on TRBV9 and TRBJ2-2, with TRBD1 as a weak D call on 6 bases. The source material was PBMCs. The CDR3 protein is CASSPTGYAGELFF. The DNA sequence is TGTGCCAGCAGCCCCACAGGGTACGCCGGGGAGCTGTTTTTT.